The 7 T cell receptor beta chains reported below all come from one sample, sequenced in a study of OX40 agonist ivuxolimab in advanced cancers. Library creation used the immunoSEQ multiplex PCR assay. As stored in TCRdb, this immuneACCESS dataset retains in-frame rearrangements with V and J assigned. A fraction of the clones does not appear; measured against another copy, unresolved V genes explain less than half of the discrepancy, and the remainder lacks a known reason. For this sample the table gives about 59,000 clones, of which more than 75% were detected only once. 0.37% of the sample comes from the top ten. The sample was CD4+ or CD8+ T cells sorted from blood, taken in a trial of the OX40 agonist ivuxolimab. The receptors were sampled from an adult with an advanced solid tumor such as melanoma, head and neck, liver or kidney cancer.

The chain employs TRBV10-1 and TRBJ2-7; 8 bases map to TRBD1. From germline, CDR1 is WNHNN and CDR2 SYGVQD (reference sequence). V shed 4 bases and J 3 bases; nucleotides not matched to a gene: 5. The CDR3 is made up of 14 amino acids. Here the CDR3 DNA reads TGCGCCAGCAGTGGGTCGGGGACAGGCTACGAGCAGTACTTC. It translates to CASSGSGTGYEQYF.

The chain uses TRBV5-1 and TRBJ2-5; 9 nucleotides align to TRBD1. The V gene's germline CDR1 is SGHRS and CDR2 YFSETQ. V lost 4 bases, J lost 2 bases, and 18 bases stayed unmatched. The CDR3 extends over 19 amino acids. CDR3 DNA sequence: TGCGCCAGCAGCCCCTTTGCCACCAGGGACAGGGTGGGGCAAGAGACCCAGTACTTC. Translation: CASSPFATRDRVGQETQYF.

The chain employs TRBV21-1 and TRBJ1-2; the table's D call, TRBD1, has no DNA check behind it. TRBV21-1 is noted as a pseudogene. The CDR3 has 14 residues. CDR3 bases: TGTGCCAGCAGCAAAGCCTCAGGGGATTATGGCTACACCTTC. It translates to CASSKASGDYGYTF.

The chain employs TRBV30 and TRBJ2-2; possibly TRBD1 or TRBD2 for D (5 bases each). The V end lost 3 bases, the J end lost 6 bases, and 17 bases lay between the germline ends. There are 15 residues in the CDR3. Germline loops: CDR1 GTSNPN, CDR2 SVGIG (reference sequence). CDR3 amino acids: CAWRRGYDASGELFF. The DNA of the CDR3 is TGTGCCTGGAGACGGGGCTACGATGCTTCCGGGGAGCTGTTTTTT.

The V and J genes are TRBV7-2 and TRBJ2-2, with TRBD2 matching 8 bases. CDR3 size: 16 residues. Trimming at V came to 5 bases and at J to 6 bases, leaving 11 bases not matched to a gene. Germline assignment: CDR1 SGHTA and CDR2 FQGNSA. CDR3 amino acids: CASSKERAGVAGELFF. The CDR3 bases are TGTGCCAGCAGCAAAGAGCGAGCGGGAGTTGCCGGGGAGCTGTTTTTT.

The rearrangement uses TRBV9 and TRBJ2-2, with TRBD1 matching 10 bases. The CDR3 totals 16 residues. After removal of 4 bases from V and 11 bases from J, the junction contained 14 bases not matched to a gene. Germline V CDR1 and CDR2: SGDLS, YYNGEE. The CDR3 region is CASSLGTGARFGELFF. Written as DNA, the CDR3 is TGTGCCAGCAGCCTAGGGACAGGGGCCCGATTCGGTGAGCTGTTTTTT.

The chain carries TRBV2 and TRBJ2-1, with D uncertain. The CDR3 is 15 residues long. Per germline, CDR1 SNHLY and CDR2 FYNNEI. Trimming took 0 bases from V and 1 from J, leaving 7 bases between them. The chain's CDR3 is CASSEAGQSYNEQFF. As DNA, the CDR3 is TGTGCCAGCAGTGAAGCGGGTCAGTCCTACAATGAGCAGTTCTTC.